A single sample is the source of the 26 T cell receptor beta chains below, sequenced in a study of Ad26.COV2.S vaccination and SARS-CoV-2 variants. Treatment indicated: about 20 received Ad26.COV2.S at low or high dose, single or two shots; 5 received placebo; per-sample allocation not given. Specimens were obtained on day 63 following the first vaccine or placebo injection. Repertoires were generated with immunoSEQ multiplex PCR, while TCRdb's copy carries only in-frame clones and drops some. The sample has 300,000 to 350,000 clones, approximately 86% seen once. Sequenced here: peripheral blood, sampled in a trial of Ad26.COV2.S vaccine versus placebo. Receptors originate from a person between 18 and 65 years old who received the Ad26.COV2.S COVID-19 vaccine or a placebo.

The CDR3 here is CASASRTGPGGEAFF. The DNA of the CDR3 is TGTGCCAGCGCGTCCCGGACAGGCCCTGGAGGTGAAGCTTTCTTT. J is TRBJ1-1 and V is TRBV3-1 (or the pseudogene TRBV3-2), with 7 bases aligning to TRBD1. Per germline, CDR1 LGHDT and CDR2 YNNKEL (reference sequence). V was clipped by 8 bases and J by 7 bases; unmatched bases: 16. The CDR3 length is 15 residues.

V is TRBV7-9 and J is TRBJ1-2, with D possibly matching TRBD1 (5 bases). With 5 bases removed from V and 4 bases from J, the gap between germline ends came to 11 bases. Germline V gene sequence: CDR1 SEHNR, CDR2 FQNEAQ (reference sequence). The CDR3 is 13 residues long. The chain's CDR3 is CASSPPGPYGYTF. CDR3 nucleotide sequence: TGTGCCAGCAGCCCTCCGGGACCCTATGGCTACACCTTC.

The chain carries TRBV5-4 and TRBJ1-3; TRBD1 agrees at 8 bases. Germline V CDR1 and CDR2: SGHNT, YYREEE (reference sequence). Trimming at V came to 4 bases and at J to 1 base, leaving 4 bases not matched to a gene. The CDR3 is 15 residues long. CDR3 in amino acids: CASSPYRGSGNTIYF. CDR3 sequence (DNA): TGTGCCAGCAGCCCTTACAGGGGGTCTGGAAACACCATATATTTT.

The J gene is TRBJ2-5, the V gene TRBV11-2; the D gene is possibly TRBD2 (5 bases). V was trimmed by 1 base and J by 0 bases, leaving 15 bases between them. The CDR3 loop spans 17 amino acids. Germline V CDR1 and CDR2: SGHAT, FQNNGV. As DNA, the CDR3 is TGTGCCAGCAGCTTAGGGCCCCTGGCTAGCTACCAAGAGACCCAGTACTTC. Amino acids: CASSLGPLASYQETQYF.

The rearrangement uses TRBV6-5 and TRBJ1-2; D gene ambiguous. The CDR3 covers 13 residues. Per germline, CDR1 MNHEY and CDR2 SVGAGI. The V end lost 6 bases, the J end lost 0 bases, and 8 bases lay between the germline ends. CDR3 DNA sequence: TGTGCCAGCAGAGACATAGCTAACTATGGCTACACCTTC. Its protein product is CASRDIANYGYTF.

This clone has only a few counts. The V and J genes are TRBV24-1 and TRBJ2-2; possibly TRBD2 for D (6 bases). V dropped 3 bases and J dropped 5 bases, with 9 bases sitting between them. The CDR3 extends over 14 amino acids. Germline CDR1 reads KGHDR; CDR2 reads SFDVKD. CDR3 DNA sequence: TGTGCCACCAGTGATGCGGGGCTAACCGGGGAGCTGTTTTTT. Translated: CATSDAGLTGELFF.

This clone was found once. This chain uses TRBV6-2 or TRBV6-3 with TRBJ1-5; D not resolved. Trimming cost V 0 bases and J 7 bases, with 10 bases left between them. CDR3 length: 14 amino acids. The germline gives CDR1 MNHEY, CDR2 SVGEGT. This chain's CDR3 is CASSYSQVRQPQHF. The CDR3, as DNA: TGTGCCAGCAGTTACTCGCAGGTCCGGCAGCCCCAGCATTTT.

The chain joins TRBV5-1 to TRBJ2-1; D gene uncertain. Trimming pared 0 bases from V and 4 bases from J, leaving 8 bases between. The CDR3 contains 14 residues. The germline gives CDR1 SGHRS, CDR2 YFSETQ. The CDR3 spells CASSLAQGYNEQFF. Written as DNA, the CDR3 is TGCGCCAGCAGCTTGGCCCAAGGATACAATGAGCAGTTCTTC.

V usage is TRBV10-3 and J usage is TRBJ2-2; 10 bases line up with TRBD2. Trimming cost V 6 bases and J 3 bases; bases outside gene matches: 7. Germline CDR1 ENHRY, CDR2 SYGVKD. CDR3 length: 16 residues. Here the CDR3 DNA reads TGTGCCATCAGCCAGCGGGGGGGGCGCGACACCGGGGAGCTGTTTTTT. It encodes CAISQRGGRDTGELFF.

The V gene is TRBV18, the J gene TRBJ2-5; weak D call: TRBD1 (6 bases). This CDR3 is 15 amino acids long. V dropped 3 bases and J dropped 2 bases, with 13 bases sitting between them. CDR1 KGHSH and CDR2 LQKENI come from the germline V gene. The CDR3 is CASSPLSTGQETQYF. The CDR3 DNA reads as TGTGCCAGCTCACCCCTATCGACAGGACAAGAGACCCAGTACTTC.

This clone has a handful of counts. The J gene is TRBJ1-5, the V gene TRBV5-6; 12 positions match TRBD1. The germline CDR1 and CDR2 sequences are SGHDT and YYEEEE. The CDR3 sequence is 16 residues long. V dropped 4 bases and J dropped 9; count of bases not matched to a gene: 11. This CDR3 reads CASSPGTGGSRGPQHF. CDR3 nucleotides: TGTGCCAGCAGCCCCGGGACAGGGGGCTCCCGGGGGCCCCAGCATTTT.

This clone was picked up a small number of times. The CDR3 reads CASTTTAFYGYTF. Written as DNA, the CDR3 is TGTGCCAGTACCACTACAGCGTTCTATGGCTACACCTTC. The chain employs TRBV19 and TRBJ1-2; D is uncertain. The CDR3 has 13 residues. V dropped 7 bases and J dropped 4 bases, with 13 bases sitting between them. CDR1 and CDR2 from the germline V gene are LNHDA and SQIVND (reference sequence).

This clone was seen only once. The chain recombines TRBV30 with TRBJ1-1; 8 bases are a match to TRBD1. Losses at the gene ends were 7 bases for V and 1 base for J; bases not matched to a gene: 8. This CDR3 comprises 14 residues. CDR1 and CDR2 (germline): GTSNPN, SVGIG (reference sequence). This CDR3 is CAFISDRGNTEAFF. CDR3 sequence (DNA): TGTGCCTTTATTTCTGACAGGGGGAACACTGAAGCTTTCTTT.

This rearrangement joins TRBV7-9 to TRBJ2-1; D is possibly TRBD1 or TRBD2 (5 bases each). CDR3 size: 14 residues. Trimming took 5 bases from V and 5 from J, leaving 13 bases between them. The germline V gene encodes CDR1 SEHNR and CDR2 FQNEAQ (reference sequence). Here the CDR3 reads CASSRRDQNNEQFF. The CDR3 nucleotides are TGTGCCAGCAGCCGCCGGGACCAGAACAATGAGCAGTTCTTC.

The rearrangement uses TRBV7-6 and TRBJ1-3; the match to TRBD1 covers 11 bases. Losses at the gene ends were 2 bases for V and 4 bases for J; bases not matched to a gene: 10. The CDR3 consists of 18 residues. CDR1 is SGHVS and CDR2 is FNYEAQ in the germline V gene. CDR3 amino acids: CASSLYPGDRGSGNTIYF. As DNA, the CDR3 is TGTGCCAGCAGCTTATACCCTGGGGACAGGGGGTCGGGAAACACCATATATTTT.

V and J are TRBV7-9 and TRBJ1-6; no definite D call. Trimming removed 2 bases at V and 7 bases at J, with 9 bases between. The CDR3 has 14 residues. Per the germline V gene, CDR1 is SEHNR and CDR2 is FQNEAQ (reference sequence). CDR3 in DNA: TGTGCCAGCAGCTTATGGGGTGGCAATTCACCCCTCCACTTT. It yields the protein CASSLWGGNSPLHF.

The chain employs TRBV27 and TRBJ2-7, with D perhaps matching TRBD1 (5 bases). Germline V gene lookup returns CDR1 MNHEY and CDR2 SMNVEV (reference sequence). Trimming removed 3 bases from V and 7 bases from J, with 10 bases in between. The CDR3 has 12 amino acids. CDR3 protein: CASSFAGREQYF. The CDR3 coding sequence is TGTGCCAGCAGTTTTGCAGGGCGAGAGCAGTACTTC.

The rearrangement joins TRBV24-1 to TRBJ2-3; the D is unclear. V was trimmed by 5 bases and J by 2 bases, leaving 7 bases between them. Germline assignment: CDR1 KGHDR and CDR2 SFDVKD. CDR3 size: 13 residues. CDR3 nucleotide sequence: TGTGCCACCAGTGGTCAGTTCACAGATACGCAGTATTTT. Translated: CATSGQFTDTQYF.

The CDR3 loop is CAWSNLDRGRNTEAFF. The CDR3 DNA follows: TGTGCCTGGAGTAACCTGGACAGGGGGCGGAACACTGAAGCTTTCTTT. The chain employs TRBV30 and TRBJ1-1, with TRBD1 identical over 11 bases. V lost 2 bases, J lost 1 base, and 6 bases stayed unmatched. The CDR3 totals 16 residues. Per the germline V gene, CDR1 is GTSNPN and CDR2 is SVGIG (reference sequence).

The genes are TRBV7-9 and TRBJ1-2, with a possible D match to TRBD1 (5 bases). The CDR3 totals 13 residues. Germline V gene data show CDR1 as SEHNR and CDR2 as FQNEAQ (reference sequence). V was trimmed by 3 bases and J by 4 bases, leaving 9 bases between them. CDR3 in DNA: TGTGCCAGCAGCTTCAGGGATGGCTATGGCTACACCTTC. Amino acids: CASSFRDGYGYTF.

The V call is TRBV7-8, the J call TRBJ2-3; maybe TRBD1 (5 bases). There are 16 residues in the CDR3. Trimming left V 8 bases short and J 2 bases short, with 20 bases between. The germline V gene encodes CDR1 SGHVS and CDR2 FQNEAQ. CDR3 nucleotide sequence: TGTGCCAGCGGAAACTTGGACACCCCCGCCACAGATACGCAGTATTTT. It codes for CASGNLDTPATDTQYF.

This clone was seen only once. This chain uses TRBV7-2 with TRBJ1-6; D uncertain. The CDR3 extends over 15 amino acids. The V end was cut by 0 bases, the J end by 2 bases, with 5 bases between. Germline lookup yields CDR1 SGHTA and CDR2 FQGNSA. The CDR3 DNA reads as TGTGCCAGCAGCTTAGCAGGGACCTATAATTCACCCCTCCACTTT. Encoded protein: CASSLAGTYNSPLHF.

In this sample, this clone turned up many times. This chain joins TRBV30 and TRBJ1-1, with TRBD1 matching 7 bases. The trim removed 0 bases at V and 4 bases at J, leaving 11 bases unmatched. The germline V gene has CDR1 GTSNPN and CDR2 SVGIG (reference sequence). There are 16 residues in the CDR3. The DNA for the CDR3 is TGTGCCTGGAGTGTAACTCGTACAGGGGTAGGCACTGAAGCTTTCTTT. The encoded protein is CAWSVTRTGVGTEAFF.

CDR3: CASGPRGTGDTGELFF. The CDR3 DNA reads as TGTGCTAGTGGTCCAAGGGGGACAGGGGACACCGGGGAGCTGTTTTTT. The chain employs TRBV12-5 and TRBJ2-2, with 10 bases lining up with TRBD1. The CDR3 sequence is 16 residues long. The germline CDR1 and CDR2 sequences are LGHNT and FRNRAP. J gave up 3 bases and V 5 bases, and 6 bases lay outside the gene matches.

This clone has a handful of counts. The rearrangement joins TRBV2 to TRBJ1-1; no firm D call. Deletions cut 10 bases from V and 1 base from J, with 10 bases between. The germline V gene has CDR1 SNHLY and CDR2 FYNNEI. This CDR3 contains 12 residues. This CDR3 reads CAIPTENTEAFF. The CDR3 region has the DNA TGTGCCATCCCGACTGAGAACACTGAAGCTTTCTTT.

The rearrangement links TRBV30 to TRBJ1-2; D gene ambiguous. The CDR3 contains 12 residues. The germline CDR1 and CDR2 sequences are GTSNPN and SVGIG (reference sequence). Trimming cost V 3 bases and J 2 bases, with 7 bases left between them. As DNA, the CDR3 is TGTGCCTGGAGAGAATCAAACTATGGCTACACCTTC. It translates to CAWRESNYGYTF.